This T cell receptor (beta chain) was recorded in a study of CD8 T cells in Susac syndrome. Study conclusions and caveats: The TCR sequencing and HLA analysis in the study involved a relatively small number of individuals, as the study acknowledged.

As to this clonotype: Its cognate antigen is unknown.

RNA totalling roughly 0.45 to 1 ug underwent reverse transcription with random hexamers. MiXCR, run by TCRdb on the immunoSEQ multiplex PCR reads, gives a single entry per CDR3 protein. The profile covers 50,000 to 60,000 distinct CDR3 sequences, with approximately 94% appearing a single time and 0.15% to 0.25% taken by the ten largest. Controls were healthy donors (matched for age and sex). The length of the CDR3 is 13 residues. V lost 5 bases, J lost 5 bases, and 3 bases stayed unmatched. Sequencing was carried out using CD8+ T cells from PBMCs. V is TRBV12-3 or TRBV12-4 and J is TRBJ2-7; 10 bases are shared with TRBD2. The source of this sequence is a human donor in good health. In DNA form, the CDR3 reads TGTGCCAGCAGTCCAGGGACTAGCGACGAGCAGTACTTC. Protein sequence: CASSPGTSDEQYF.